Sequencing of this T cell receptor beta chain was carried out in a study of blood T cell repertoires in COVID-19. About the research overall: Samples came from the United States, Italy and Spain, spanning acute and convalescent COVID-19. Sample material is recorded as cDNA or gDNA derived from T cells, B-cell-depleted T cells, or PBMCs.

Only one count was recorded for this clone. In the original workflow: Estimates of nucleated cell counts were drawn from the amplification of reference gene primers. Sequenced by immunoSEQ multiplex PCR; TCRdb stores in-frame clones only, minus some. The D gene and trimming were derived from the DNA, and the V and J assignments and clone size from that table. The top ten hold roughly 2.8% of the sample, which has about 160,000 clones, 70% to 90% seen once. Sequencing input: peripheral blood. This receptor was taken from a man in his sixties with acute or convalescent COVID-19.

In nucleotides, the CDR3 is TGCAGCGTCAAGACAGGACTCGCCGGGGAGCTGTTTTTT. The encoded protein is CSVKTGLAGELFF. The chain has TRBV29-1 and TRBJ2-2; D is possibly TRBD1 (6 bases). The germline V gene has CDR1 SQVTM and CDR2 ANQGSEA. The CDR3 sequence is 13 residues long. Trimming removed 6 bases at V and 6 bases at J, with 14 bases between.